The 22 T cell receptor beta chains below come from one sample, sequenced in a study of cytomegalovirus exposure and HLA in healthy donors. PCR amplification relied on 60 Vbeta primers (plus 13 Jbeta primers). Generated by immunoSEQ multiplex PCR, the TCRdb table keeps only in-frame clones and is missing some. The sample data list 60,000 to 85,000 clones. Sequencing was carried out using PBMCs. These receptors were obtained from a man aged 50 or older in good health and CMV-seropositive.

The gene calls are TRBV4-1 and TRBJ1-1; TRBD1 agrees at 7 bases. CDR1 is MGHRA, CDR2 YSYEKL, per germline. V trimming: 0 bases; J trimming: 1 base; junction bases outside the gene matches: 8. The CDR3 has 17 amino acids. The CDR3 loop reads CASSQEKTGPPNTEAFF. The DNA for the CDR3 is TGCGCCAGCAGCCAAGAAAAGACAGGGCCCCCGAACACTGAAGCTTTCTTT.

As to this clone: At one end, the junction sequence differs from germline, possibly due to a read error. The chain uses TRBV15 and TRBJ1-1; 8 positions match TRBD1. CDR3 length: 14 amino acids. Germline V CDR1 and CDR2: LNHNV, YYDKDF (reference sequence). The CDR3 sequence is CANSRTGMNTEAFF. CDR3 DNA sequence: TGTGCCAACAGCAGGACAGGGATGAACACTGAAGCTTTCTTT.

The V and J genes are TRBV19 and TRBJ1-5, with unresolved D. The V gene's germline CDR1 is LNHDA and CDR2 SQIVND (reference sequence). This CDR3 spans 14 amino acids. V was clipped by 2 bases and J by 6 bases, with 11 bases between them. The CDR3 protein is CASSIKLGGQPQHF. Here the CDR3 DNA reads TGTGCCAGTAGTATAAAACTGGGAGGTCAGCCCCAGCATTTT.

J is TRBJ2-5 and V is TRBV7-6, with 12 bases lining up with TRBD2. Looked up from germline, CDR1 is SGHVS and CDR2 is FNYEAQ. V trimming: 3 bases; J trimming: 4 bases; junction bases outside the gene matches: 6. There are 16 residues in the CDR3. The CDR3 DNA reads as TGTGCCAGCAGCTTGAGGACTAGCGGGGTGGGAGAGACCCAGTACTTC. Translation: CASSLRTSGVGETQYF.

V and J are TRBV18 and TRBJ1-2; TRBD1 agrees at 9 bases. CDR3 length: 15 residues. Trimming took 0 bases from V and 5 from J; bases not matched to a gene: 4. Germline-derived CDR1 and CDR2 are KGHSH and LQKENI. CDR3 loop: CASSPPGQGWYGYTF. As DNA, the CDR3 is TGTGCCAGCTCACCACCCGGACAGGGGTGGTATGGCTACACCTTC.

CDR3 loop: CASSFGEKTYEQYF. CDR3 in DNA: TGTGCCAGCAGCTTTGGGGAGAAAACCTACGAGCAGTACTTC. This rearrangement joins TRBV5-6 to TRBJ2-7, with D perhaps matching TRBD2 (5 bases). This CDR3 spans 14 amino acids. Deletions cut 2 bases from V and 2 bases from J, with 11 bases between. Germline-derived CDR1 and CDR2 are SGHDT and YYEEEE.

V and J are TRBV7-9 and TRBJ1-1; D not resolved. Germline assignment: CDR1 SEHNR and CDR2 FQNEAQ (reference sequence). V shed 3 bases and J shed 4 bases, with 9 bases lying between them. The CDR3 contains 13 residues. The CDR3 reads CASSFTAGTEAFF. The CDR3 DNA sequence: TGTGCCAGCAGCTTCACCGCAGGCACTGAAGCTTTCTTT. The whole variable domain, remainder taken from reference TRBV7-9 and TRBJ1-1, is DTGVSQNPRHKITKRGQNVTFRCDPISEHNRLYWYRQTLGQGPEFLTYFQNEAQLEKSRLLSDRFSAERPKGSFSTLEIQRTEQGDSAMYLCASSFTAGTEAFFGQGTRLTVV.

The CDR3 protein is CASSWRRLSGANVLTF. The DNA for the CDR3 is TGTGCCAGCAGCTGGAGGCGGCTATCTGGGGCCAACGTCCTGACTTTC. The gene calls are TRBV11-2 and TRBJ2-6; D is possibly TRBD2 (5 bases). Trimming stripped 4 bases from V and 1 base from J, with 11 bases between. CDR1 and CDR2 (germline): SGHAT, FQNNGV. This CDR3 contains 16 residues. Combining the CDR3 with reference TRBV11-2 and TRBJ2-6 gives the whole variable domain EAGVAQSPRYKIIEKRQSVAFWCNPISGHATLYWYQQILGQGPKLLIQFQNNGVVDDSQLPKDRFSAERLKGVDSTLKIQPAKLEDSAVYLCASSWRRLSGANVLTFGAGSRLTVL.

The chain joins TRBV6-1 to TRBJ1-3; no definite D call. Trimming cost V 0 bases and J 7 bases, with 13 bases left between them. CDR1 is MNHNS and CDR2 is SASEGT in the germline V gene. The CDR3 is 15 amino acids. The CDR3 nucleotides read TGTGCCAGCAGTGAAGCAGGAACAGTTTACAACACCATATATTTT. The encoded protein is CASSEAGTVYNTIYF.

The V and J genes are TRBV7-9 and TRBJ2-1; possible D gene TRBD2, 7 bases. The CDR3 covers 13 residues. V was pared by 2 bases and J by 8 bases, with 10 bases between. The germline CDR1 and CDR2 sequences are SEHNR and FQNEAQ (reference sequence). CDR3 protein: CASSLQGRDEQFF. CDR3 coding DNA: TGTGCCAGCAGCTTACAGGGGAGGGATGAGCAGTTCTTC.

The CDR3 DNA sequence: TGCGCCAGCAGCTATCCGGGACAGGGGGTCTACGAGCAGTACTTC. Protein sequence: CASSYPGQGVYEQYF. The rearrangement joins TRBV4-1 to TRBJ2-7, with 11 bases lining up with TRBD1. Unmatched junction bases numbered 6, after V lost 5 bases and J lost 3 bases. Germline V CDR1 and CDR2: MGHRA, YSYEKL. This CDR3 has 15 amino acids.

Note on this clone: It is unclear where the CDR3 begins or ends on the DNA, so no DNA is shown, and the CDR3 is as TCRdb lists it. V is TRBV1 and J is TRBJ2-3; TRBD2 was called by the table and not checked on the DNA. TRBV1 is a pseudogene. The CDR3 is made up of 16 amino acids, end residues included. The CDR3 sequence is CTSSPRVAGGTDTQYF.

CDR3 loop: CASGLLTRGNEQFF. CDR3 sequence (DNA): TGTGCTAGTGGTTTGTTGACTAGGGGCAATGAGCAGTTCTTC. This sequence joins TRBV12-5 and TRBJ2-1, with a weak D call TRBD2 (6 bases). This CDR3 region has 14 residues. Between the trimmed V and J ends, which lost 2 bases and 6 bases, there was a span of 11 bases. Germline assignment: CDR1 LGHNT and CDR2 FRNRAP.

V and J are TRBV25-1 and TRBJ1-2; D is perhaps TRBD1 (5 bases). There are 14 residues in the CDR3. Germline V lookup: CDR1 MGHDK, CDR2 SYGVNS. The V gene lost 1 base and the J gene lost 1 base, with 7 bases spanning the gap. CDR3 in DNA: TGTGCCAGCAGTGAATTAGGGGATAACTATGGCTACACCTTC. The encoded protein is CASSELGDNYGYTF.

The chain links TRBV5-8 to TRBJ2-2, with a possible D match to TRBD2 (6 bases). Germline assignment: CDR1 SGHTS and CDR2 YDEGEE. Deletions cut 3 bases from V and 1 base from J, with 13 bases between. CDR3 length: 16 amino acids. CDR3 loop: CASSSAGTLNTGELFF. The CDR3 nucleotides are TGTGCCAGCAGCTCGGCTGGGACTTTGAACACCGGGGAGCTGTTTTTT.

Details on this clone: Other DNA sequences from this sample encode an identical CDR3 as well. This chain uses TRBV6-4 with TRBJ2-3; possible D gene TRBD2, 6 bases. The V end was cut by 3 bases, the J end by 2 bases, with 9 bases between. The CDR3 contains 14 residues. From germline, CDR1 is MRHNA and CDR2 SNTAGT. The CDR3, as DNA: TGTGCCAGCAGTGAAGGCGGGGACACAGATACGCAGTATTTT. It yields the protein CASSEGGDTDTQYF.

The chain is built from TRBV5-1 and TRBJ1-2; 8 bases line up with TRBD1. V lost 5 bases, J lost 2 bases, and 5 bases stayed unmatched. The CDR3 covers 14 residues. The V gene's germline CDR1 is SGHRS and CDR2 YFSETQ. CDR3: CASSSDRVNYGYTF. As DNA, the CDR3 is TGCGCCAGCAGTTCGGACAGGGTCAACTATGGCTACACCTTC.

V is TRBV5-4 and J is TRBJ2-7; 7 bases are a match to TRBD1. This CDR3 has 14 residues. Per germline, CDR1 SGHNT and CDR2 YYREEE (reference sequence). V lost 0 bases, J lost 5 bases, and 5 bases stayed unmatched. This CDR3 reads CASSLGQGINEQYF. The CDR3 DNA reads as TGTGCCAGCAGCTTGGGACAGGGCATCAACGAGCAGTACTTC.

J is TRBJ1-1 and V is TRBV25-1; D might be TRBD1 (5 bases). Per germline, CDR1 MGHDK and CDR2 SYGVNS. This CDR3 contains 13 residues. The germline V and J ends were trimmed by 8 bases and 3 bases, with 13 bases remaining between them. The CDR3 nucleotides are TGTGCCAGCTGCTGGGGGGGACACACTGAAGCTTTCTTT. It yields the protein CASCWGGHTEAFF.

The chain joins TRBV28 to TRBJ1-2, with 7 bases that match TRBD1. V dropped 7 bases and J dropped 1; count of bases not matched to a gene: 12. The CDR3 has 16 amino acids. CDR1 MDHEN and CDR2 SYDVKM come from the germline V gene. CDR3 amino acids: CASTQNGQAGNYGYTF. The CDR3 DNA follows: TGTGCCAGCACCCAGAACGGACAGGCCGGTAACTATGGCTACACCTTC.

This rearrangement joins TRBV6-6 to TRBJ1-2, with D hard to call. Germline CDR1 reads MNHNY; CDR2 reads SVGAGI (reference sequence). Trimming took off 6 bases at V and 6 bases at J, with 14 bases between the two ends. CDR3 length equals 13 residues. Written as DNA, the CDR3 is TGTGCCAGCAGACGGGAGGTGCTTGATGGCTACACCTTC. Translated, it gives CASRREVLDGYTF.

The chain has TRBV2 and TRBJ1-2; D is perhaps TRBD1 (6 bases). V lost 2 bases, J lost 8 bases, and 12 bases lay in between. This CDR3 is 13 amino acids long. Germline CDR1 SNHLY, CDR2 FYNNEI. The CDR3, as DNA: TGTGCCAGCAGTGAAAGGTGGGGGGGCGGCTACACCTTC. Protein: CASSERWGGGYTF.